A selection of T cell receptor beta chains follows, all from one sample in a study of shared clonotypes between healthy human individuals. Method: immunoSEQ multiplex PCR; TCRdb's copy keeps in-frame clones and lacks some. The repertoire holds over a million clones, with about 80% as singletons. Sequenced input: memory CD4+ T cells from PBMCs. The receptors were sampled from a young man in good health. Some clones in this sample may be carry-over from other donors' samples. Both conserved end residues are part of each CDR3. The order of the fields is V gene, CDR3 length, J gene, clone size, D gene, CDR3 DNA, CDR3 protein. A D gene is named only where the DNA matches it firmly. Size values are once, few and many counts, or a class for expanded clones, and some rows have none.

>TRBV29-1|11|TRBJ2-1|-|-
TGCAGCGTGTCCAGGGGGGCTGAGCAGTTCTTC
CSVSRGAEQFF
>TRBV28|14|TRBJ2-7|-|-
TGTGCCAGCAGTTCCGGTCGGCTCACCTACGAGCAGTACTTC
CASSSGRLTYEQYF
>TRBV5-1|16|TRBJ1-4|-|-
TGCGCCAGCAGCTTTACTGGGTTTGCAACTAATGAAAAACTGTTTTTT
CASSFTGFATNEKLFF
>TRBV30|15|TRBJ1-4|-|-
TGTGCCTGGACGGACGTCGGGGGGACTAATGAAAAACTGTTTTTT
CAWTDVGGTNEKLFF
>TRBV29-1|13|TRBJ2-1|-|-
TGCAGCGTCCACCGGGACTTTCCCAATGAGCAGTTCTTC
CSVHRDFPNEQFF
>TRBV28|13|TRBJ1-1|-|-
TGTGCCAGCAGTTTGAGTTTTGGTTCTGAAGCTTTCTTT
CASSLSFGSEAFF
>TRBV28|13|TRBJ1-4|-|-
TGTGCCACCACAGAGGAAACTAATGAAAAACTGTTTTTT
CATTEETNEKLFF
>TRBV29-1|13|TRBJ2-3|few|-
TGCAGCGTTGTCTCGTCCAACACAGATACGCAGTATTTT
CSVVSSNTDTQYF
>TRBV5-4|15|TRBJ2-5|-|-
TGTGCCAGCAGCTTGGCTGCAAGCCGCCAAGAGACCCAGTACTTC
CASSLAASRQETQYF
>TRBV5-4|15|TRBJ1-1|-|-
TGTGCCAGCAGCAGCCCCCTGGGGGGGAACACTGAAGCTTTCTTT
CASSSPLGGNTEAFF
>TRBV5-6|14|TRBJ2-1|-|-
TGTGCCAGCAGCTTAGTAGCCACAGGCGGTGAGCAGTTCTTC
CASSLVATGGEQFF
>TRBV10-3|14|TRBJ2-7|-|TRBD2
TGTGCCATCAGGGAGACTAGCGCTGACTACGAGCAGTACTTC
CAIRETSADYEQYF
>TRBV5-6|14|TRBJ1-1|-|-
TGTGCCAGCAGCCCGACACTGCGAAACACTGAAGCTTTCTTT
CASSPTLRNTEAFF
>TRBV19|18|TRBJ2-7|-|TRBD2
TGTGCCAGTAGTAGTCCCGGGACTAGCGGGAGGCGTGGGGACGAGCAGTACTTC
CASSSPGTSGRRGDEQYF
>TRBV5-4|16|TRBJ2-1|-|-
TGTGCCAGCAGCTTGGGGGGGACGGGGAACTACAATGAGCAGTTCTTC
CASSLGGTGNYNEQFF
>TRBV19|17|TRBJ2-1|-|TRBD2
TGTGCCAGTAGTGGAAGGACTAGCGGGAGTATGAACAATGAGCAGTTCTTC
CASSGRTSGSMNNEQFF
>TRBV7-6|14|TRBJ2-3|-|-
TGTGCCAGCAGCTTAGGTCGGGGGCCAGATACGCAGTATTTT
CASSLGRGPDTQYF
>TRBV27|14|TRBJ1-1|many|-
TGTGCCAGCAGTTCCACAAGGGTCGGCACTGAAGCTTTCTTT
CASSSTRVGTEAFF
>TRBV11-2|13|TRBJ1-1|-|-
TGTGCCAGCAGCTTGGGGGGAAACACTGAAGCTTTCTTT
CASSLGGNTEAFF
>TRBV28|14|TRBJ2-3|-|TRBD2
TGTGCCAGCAGTTCTAGCGGGAGTGACGATACGCAGTATTTT
CASSSSGSDDTQYF
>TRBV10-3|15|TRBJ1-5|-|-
TGTGCCATCAGTGAGTCAACGGCGGGCAATCAGCCCCAGCATTTT
CAISESTAGNQPQHF
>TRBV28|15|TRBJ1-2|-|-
TGTGCCAGCAGAGCGATGACCGGGAAGAACTATGGCTACACCTTC
CASRAMTGKNYGYTF
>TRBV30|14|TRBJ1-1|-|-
TGTGCCTGGAGTGTCGGCAGGATGAACACTGAAGCTTTCTTT
CAWSVGRMNTEAFF
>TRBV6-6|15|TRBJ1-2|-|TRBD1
TGTGCCAGCACCTACGGCGGCAGGGACAGCTATGGCTACACCTTC
CASTYGGRDSYGYTF
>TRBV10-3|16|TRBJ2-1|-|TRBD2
TGTGCCATCAGTGAGGGGGTTAGCGGGCCCTACAATGAGCAGTTCTTC
CAISEGVSGPYNEQFF
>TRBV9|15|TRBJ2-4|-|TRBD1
TGTGCCAGCAGCAGGACAGGGATAGCCAAAAACATTCAGTACTTC
CASSRTGIAKNIQYF
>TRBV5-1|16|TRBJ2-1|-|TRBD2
TGCGCCAGCAGCACGGTGGCTAGCGGGAGCTACAATGAGCAGTTCTTC
CASSTVASGSYNEQFF
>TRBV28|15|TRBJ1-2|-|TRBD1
TGTGCCAGCATCTCCTCCCTGGGACAGATCGATGGCTACACCTTC
CASISSLGQIDGYTF
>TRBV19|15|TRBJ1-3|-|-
TGTGCCAGTAGTACAGGGACGGATACTGGAAACACCATATATTTT
CASSTGTDTGNTIYF
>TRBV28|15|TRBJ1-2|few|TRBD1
TGTGCCAGCAGTTTGGTAGGGGGCGGAGACTATGGCTACACCTTC
CASSLVGGGDYGYTF
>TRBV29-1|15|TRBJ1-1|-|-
TGCAGCGTTCTCCGAAGGGGGGGGGTTGACACTGAAGCTTTCTTT
CSVLRRGGVDTEAFF
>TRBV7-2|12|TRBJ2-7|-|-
TGTGCCAGCAGCTCCTCGATCGGCGAGCAGTACTTC
CASSSSIGEQYF
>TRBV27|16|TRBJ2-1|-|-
TGTGCCAGCAGTTTATTTAAGGTGAGGGACCGATCGGGGCAGTTCTTC
CASSLFKVRDRSGQFF
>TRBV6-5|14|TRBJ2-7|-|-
TGTGCCAGCAGTCCAGGGCAGGGTGACTACGAGCAGTACTTC
CASSPGQGDYEQYF
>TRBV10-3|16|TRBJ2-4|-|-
TGTGCCATCAGTGAACAGGGAGCCGGGGCCAAAAACATTCAGTACTTC
CAISEQGAGAKNIQYF
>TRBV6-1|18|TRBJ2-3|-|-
TGTGCCAGCAGTGTACCGACAACGAGGGGTGCTAGCACAGATACGCAGTATTTT
CASSVPTTRGASTDTQYF
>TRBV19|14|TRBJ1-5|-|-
TGTGCCAGTAGGGAGGGCGGCGGCAATCAGCCCCAGCATTTT
CASREGGGNQPQHF
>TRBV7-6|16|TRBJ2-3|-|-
TGTGCCAGCAGCCCCAGGGGGGGACCTAGCACAGATACGCAGTATTTT
CASSPRGGPSTDTQYF
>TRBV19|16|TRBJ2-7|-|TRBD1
TGTGCCAGTAGTATTCGGGGAGGACAGGGCTCCTACGAGCAGTACTTC
CASSIRGGQGSYEQYF
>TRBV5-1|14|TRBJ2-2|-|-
TGCGCCAGCAGCATGACAGGGAACACCGGGGAGCTGTTTTTT
CASSMTGNTGELFF
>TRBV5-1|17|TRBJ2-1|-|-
TGCGCCAGCAGCTTGGAGCTTCACCGGGCCTCCTACAATGAGCAGTTCTTC
CASSLELHRASYNEQFF
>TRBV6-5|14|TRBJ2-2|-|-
TGTGCCAGCAAAATTAAGGGTAACACCGGGGAGCTGTTTTTT
CASKIKGNTGELFF
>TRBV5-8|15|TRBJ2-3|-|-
TGTGCCAGCAGCTTGGGTCGCCTAGATAGAGATACGCAGTATTTT
CASSLGRLDRDTQYF
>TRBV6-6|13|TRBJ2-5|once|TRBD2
TGTGCCAGCAAGCGGGAGGGCGGGGAGACCCAGTACTTC
CASKREGGETQYF
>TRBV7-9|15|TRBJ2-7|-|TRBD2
TGTGCCAGCAGCTCTCTCAGCGGGGCCAACTACGAGCAGTACTTC
CASSSLSGANYEQYF
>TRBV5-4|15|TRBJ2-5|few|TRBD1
TGTGCCAGCAGCTTACCCGGGACAGGAAGGCAGACCCAGTACTTC
CASSLPGTGRQTQYF
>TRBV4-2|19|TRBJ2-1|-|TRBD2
TGTGCCAGCAGCCCTTTAGCGGGACAAGGGGAAGGGACCTACAATGAGCAGTTCTTC
CASSPLAGQGEGTYNEQFF
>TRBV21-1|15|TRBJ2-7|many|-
TGTGCCAGCAGCCGGCGACTAGCGGGAGACTACGAGCAGTACTTC
CASSRRLAGDYEQYF
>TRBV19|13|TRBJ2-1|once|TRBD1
TGTGCCAGTAGTCATACAGGGGTCAATGAGCAGTTCTTC
CASSHTGVNEQFF
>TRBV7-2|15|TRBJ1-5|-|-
TGTGCCAGCAGCTTAGGAGGACAGCACAATCAGCCCCAGCATTTT
CASSLGGQHNQPQHF
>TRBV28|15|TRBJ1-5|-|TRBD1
TGTGCCAGCAGCCCTTTGCGGACAGGGGGTCAGCCCCAGCATTTT
CASSPLRTGGQPQHF
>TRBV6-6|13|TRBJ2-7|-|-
TGTGCCAGCAGTTACTCCCTGAACTACGAGCAGTACTTC
CASSYSLNYEQYF
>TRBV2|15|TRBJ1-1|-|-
TGTGCCAACCGTCCCGAGGGGGGGAGGTACACTGAAGCTTTCTTT
CANRPEGGRYTEAFF
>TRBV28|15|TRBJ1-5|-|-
TGTGCCAGCAGCCCTGCCGACAGGTTCAATCAGCCCCAGCATTTT
CASSPADRFNQPQHF
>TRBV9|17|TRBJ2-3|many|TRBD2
TGTGCCAGCAGCGCCTTTACCTCTAGCGGGAGAGCAGATACGCAGTATTTT
CASSAFTSSGRADTQYF
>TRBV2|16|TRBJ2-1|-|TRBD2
TGTGCCAGCAGTGGGACTAGCGGGAGAGGAATGGGTGAGCAGTTCTTC
CASSGTSGRGMGEQFF
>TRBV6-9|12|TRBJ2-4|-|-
TGTGCCAGCAGTCGGAAACAAAACATTCAGTACTTC
CASSRKQNIQYF
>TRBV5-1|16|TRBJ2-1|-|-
TGCGCCAGCAGCTTGGCTCCAACTGGACACTACAATGAGCAGTTCTTC
CASSLAPTGHYNEQFF
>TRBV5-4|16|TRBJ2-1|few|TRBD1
TGTGCCAGCAGCTTAGTACAGGGGAGCTCCTACAATGAGCAGTTCTTC
CASSLVQGSSYNEQFF